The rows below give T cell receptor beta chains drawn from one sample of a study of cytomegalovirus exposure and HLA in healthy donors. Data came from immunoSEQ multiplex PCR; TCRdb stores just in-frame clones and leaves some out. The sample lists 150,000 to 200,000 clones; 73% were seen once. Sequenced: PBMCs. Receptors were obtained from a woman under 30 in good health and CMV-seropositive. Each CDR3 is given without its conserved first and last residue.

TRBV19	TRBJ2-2	ASRATSANTGELF
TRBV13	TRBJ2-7	ASSPGQGTYEQY
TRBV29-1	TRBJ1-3	SVWEGGDSGNTIY
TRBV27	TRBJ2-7	ASSPSSPSGAYEQY
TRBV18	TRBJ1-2	ASSPPSVSGYGYT
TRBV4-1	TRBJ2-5	ASSASGALSQETQY
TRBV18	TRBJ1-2	ASSPDGGHGYT
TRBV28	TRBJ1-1	ASRLGGEAF
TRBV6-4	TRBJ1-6	ASSDVVGQSPLH
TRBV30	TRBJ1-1	AWSGDRVDTEAF
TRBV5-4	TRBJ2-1	ASSSEDRVYEQF
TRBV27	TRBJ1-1	ASGRLGEAF
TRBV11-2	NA	ASSLAAGAYEQY
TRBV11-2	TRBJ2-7	ASSLSRAPYEQY
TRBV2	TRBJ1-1	ATLLTGHTEAF
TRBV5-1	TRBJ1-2	ASSLEAGKANYGYT
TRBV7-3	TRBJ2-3	ASSLKPGGLAGTDTQY
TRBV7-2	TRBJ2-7	ASSLVGRQDYEQY
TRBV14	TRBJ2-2	ASSPRGEWSGTGELF
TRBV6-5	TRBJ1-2	ASSNRNYGYT
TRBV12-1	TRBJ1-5	ASSRPGTGNQPQH
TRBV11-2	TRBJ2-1	ASSPAGVGNEQF
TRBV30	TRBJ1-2	AWSVPSTGGNYGYT
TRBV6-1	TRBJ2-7	ASSQDYSYEQY
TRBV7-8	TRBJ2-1	ASRTGGSSYNEQF
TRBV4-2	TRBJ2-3	ASSLLTSGGAPDTQY
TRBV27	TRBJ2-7	ASSIGGQGGLYEQY
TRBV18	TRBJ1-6	ASSLGTVNSPLH
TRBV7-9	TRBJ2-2	SSSSYSGGELF
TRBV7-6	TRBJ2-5	ASSVRGPQETQY
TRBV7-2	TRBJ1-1	ASRLPTGTNTEAF
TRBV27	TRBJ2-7	ASSLMGQGHYEQY
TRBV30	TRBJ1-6	AWNLGARSGSPLH
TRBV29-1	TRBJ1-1	SVISIGAMNTEAF
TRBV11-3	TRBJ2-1	ASSLNRANEQF
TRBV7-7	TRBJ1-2	ASRYTGGWYGYT
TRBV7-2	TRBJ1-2	ASSYPGTGEGYGYT